Listed here is a single T cell receptor beta chain. The target antigen is unknown. This CDR3 is built from 15 residues. Trimming took 4 bases from V and 3 from J, leaving 15 bases between them. CDR1 SGHRS and CDR2 YFSETQ come from the germline V gene. The sample originates from a study of T cells in localized non-small cell lung cancer. Study-wide points: Multi-region tumor sequencing was not done, so intratumor heterogeneity could not be excluded. Highest T cell clonality was seen in uninvolved adjacent lung, surpassing that measured in tumor. When the top 100 tumor clones were examined, a median around 50 of them also appeared in the adjacent lung, which was paired and uninvolved.

Some clones are missing from TCRdb's copy, which holds only in-frame ones; the method was immunoSEQ multiplex PCR. The sample includes 40,000 to 65,000 clones, approximately 86% of them seen just once. The chain has TRBV5-1 and TRBJ2-3; D perhaps matches TRBD2 (7 bases). The specimen was PBMCs, collected before any cancer treatment. The receptor's source is a female donor with stage II lung adenocarcinoma. The CDR3 bases are TGCGCCAGCAGCCCAACGGGGGGCCCAACAGATACGCAGTATTTT. This sequence encodes CASSPTGGPTDTQYF. Combining the CDR3 with reference TRBV5-1 and TRBJ2-3 gives the whole variable domain KAGVTQTPRYLIKTRGQQVTLSCSPISGHRSVSWYQQTPGQGLQFLFEYFSETQRNKGNFPGRFSGRQFSNSRSEMNVSTLELGDSALYLCASSPTGGPTDTQYFGPGTRLTVL.